This T cell receptor beta chain is drawn from a study of beta chain features in type 1 diabetes. Findings of the study overall: cDNA-based reads could over-represent cells with high TCR expression. In every one of the four CD4+ subsets, TCRB CDR3s were moderately but significantly shorter in Type 1 diabetes patients.

Populations obtained by sorting all exceeded 95% purity. Expressed TCRB transcripts were sequenced after all isolated RNA was converted to cDNA. The table came from immunoSEQ multiplex PCR; TCRdb's copy has only in-frame clones and leaves some out. The repertoire includes roughly 220,000 clones, roughly 17% of them detected once, and about 0.08% sits in the top ten. This clone was seen a handful of times. Its antigen is not identified. This clonotype was obtained from a young man with type 1 diabetes. The sample comprised naive CD4+ T cells from blood.

The CDR3 loop reads CASSSSTGGNEQFF. CDR3 DNA: TGTGCCAGCAGCTCTTCGACTGGGGGCAATGAGCAGTTCTTC. V is TRBV7-3 and J is TRBJ2-1; possibly TRBD1 or TRBD2 for D (5 bases each). Germline assignment: CDR1 SGHTA and CDR2 FQGTGA. The CDR3 sequence is 14 residues long. Deletions cut 4 bases from V and 6 bases from J, with 13 bases between.